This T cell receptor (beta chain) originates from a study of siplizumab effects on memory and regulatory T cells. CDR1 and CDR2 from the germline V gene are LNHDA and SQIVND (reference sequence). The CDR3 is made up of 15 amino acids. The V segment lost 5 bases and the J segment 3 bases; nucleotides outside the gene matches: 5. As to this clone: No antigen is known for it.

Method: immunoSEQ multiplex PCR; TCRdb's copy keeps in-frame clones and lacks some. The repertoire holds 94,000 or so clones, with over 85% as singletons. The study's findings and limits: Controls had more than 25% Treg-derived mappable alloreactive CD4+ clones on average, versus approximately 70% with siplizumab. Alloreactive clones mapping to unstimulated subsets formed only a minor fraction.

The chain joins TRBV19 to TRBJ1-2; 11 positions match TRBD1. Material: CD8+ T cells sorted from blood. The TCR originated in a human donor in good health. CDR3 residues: CASSRLGQGDYGYTF. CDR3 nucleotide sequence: TGTGCCAGTAGTCGCTTGGGACAGGGGGACTATGGCTACACCTTC.